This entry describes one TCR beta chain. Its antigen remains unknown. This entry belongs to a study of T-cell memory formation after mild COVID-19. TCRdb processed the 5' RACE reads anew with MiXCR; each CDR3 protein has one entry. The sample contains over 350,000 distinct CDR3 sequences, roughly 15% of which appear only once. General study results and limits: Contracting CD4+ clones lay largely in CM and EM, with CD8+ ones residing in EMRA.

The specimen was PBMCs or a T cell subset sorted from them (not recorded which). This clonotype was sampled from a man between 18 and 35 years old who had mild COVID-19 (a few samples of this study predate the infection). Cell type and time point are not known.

Here the CDR3 DNA reads TGTGCCACCAGCCTCTTGCCTGAGGGGCCCACGGATACGCAGTATTTT. This codes for CATSLLPEGPTDTQYF. The rearrangement links TRBV15 to TRBJ2-3; D possibly uses TRBD1 or TRBD2 (5 bases each). The CDR3 totals 16 residues. Trimming took off 5 bases at V and 6 bases at J, with 21 bases between the two ends. Germline V gene lookup returns CDR1 LNHNV and CDR2 YYDKDF (reference sequence).